This T cell receptor (beta chain) stems from a study of OX40 agonist ivuxolimab in advanced cancers. Regarding the complete study: Ivuxolimab was an agonistic, fully human IgG2 monoclonal antibody directed against OX40 (CD134), a costimulatory receptor. Intravenous ivuxolimab was administered to patients every 2 weeks at six dose levels: 0.01, 0.1, 0.3, 1.5, 3 and 10 mg/kg. Of the approximately 50 dose-escalation patients, hepatocellular carcinoma was present in 19, melanoma in some 15, renal cell carcinoma in 9 and head and neck cancer in 9. The dose-escalation cohort was over 70% male with a mean age of around 62 years, ranging from about 23 to 85. Patients were allowed to have had prior anti-PD-1, anti-PD-L1 or anti-CTLA-4 therapy, and 40% of the dose-escalation patients had been treated with checkpoint inhibitors. Partial responses were achieved by three dose-escalation patients, of whom one had hepatocellular carcinoma and two had cutaneous melanoma. The purpose of peripheral TCRbeta sequencing was to test whether ivuxolimab changed TCR sequence diversity and led to clonal T-cell expansion. The paper reports the monotherapy dose-escalation portion (N = 52 patients) of the phase I ivuxolimab trial.

What the work shows at the level of the full study, not this receptor alone: After ivuxolimab, more expanded clones were found on average in CD8+ T cells than in CD4+ T cells. In partial responders in the 0.1-3.0 mg/kg groups, normalized peripheral clonal expansion was found to be among the lowest, especially among CD8+ T cells. Low levels of normalized T-cell clonal expansion were also seen in some patients who did not respond. At doses of 0.1 to 3.0 mg/kg, clonal expansion of both CD4+ and CD8+ blood T cells was observed from baseline to week 6. Which antigens the clonally expanded peripheral T cells were specific for was not determined.

Note on this clone: Its binding antigen is unknown. No much larger clonotype is one base removed from it; base qualities were not supplied.

Patients with autoimmune disease history or receiving systemic immunosuppression were excluded from the trial. In every dose cohort, peripheral blood was drawn for TCR sequencing at baseline, cycle 4 day 1, and cycle 7 day 1. The samples were drawn from a first-in-human, open-label, multicenter phase I dose-escalation trial of ivuxolimab. The trial enrolled adults with locally advanced or metastatic head and neck squamous cell, hepatocellular, melanoma or renal cell carcinoma. CD4+ and CD8+ T cells were sorted separately from peripheral blood before TCR sequencing. Genomic DNA was isolated from the sorted cells so that the TCRbeta CDR3 region could be sequenced. The immunoSEQ Assay was used to sequence the TCRbeta CDR3 regions. This is the immuneACCESS table as TCRdb keeps it, with only in-frame sequences that have V and J called. A part of the clones is gone; compared with another copy, unresolved V genes explain less than half, and the rest is unexplained. The sample has around 100,000 clones on record, about 88% of them singletons. Around 0.16% of the sample rests with the top ten.

This specimen was CD4+ or CD8+ T cells sorted from blood, taken in a trial of the OX40 agonist ivuxolimab. This clonotype originated in an adult with an advanced solid tumor such as melanoma, head and neck, liver or kidney cancer.

The bases are TGTGCCAGCAGCGGGACTAGCGGGGGAACAGAGACCCAGTACTTC. It encodes CASSGTSGGTETQYF. The sequence is built from TRBV5-4 and TRBJ2-5, with 14 junctional bases fitting TRBD2. From the cysteine through the phenylalanine, the CDR3 covers 15 amino acids. Of the read, only the CDR3 DNA is kept; its 45 bases are in frame from base 1. Trimming takes 4 bases off V and 4 bases off J; junction bases not matched to a gene: 3. CDR1 and CDR2 are read off the germline V gene (reference sequence) as SGHNT and YYREEE.